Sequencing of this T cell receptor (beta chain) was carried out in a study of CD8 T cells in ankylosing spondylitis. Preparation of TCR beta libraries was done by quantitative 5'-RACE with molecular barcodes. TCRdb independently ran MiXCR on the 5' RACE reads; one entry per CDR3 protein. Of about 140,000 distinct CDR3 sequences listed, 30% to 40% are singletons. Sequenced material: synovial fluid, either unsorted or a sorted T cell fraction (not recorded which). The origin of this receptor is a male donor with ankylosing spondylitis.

DNA for the CDR3: TGCGCCAGCAGCATGAAAGCAACTAATGAAAAACTGTTTTTT. Amino acid sequence: CASSMKATNEKLFF. The chain couples TRBV5-1 to TRBJ1-4; no definite D call. The ends were cut back, 4 bases at V and 0 bases at J, with 7 bases in the middle. The CDR3 sequence is 14 residues long. CDR1 and CDR2 (germline): SGHRS, YFSETQ.